Listed below are T cell receptor beta chains from one sample, sequenced in a study of cytomegalovirus exposure and HLA in healthy donors. Clones were read by immunoSEQ multiplex PCR, and TCRdb kept only the in-frame ones, dropping some. This table holds 100,000 to 150,000 clones, 80% to 90% found once. Sequencing was carried out using PBMCs. The receptors were sampled from a young woman in good health and CMV-seronegative. The CDR3 runs from the conserved cysteine through the conserved F or W. D genes are given only for firm matches. Clone size appears in some rows only: once, few, many, or a class for an expanded clone.

>TRBJ2-3|TRBV25-1|NA|NA
CASSESGTDTQYF
TGTGCCAGCAGTGAATCGGGCACAGATACGCAGTATTTT
>TRBJ2-5|TRBV5-1|NA|NA
CASRDQETQYF
TGCGCCAGCAGAGATCAGGAGACCCAGTACTTC
>TRBJ2-1|TRBV6-1|TRBD1|NA
CASSVGQGLYNEQFF
TGTGCCAGCAGTGTTGGACAGGGTCTTTACAATGAGCAGTTCTTC
>TRBJ2-1|TRBV18|NA|NA
CASSLGFNEQFF
TGTGCCAGCTCGCTCGGTTTTAATGAGCAGTTCTTC
>TRBJ1-2|TRBV10-3|TRBD1|NA
CAISPGTGGAGYTF
TGTGCCATCAGCCCCGGGACAGGGGGCGCGGGCTACACCTTC
>TRBJ1-2|TRBV7-9|TRBD1|once
CASSGYRGENYGYTF
TGTGCCAGCAGCGGTTACAGGGGGGAAAACTATGGCTACACCTTC
>TRBJ2-3|TRBV4-3|NA|NA
CASSGGGGRTDTQYF
TGCGCCAGCAGCGGGGGGGGCGGAAGGACAGATACGCAGTATTTT
>TRBJ2-3|TRBV7-6|TRBD1|NA
CASSLEGQYTDTQYF
TGTGCCAGCAGCTTAGAGGGACAGTACACAGATACGCAGTATTTT
>TRBJ2-1|TRBV2|TRBD2|NA
CASSLTSGSPGDNEQFF
TGTGCCAGCAGTCTCACTAGCGGGAGCCCGGGAGACAATGAGCAGTTCTTC
>TRBJ1-5|TRBV6-5|TRBD1|NA
CASSYSGQGTQPQHF
TGTGCCAGCAGTTACTCCGGACAGGGAACTCAGCCCCAGCATTTT
>TRBJ1-4|TRBV2|NA|NA
CASSEQGSNEKLFF
TGTGCCAGCAGCGAACAGGGTAGTAATGAAAAACTGTTTTTT
>TRBJ2-1|TRBV29-1|NA|NA
CSVERHNNEQFF
TGCAGCGTTGAGAGACATAACAATGAGCAGTTCTTC
>TRBJ2-3|TRBV6-1|TRBD1|NA
CASSETMTGGGGTQYF
TGTGCCAGCAGTGAAACTATGACAGGGGGCGGGGGTACGCAGTATTTT
>TRBJ2-7|TRBV4-1|NA|once
CASSQGREQYF
TGCGCCAGCAGCCAGGGGCGGGAGCAGTACTTC
>TRBJ1-2|TRBV30|NA|NA
CAWSSQGFGYTF
TGTGCCTGGAGTTCACAGGGATTTGGCTACACCTTC
>TRBJ2-4|TRBV6-6|NA|NA
CASSEPTALAKNIQYF
TGTGCCAGCAGCGAACCAACAGCCTTAGCCAAAAACATTCAGTACTTC
>TRBJ1-5|TRBV2|NA|few
CASSDYTRVKGNQPQHF
TGTGCCAGCAGTGACTACACCCGGGTCAAGGGCAATCAGCCCCAGCATTTT
>TRBJ2-1|TRBV30|NA|NA
CAWSRPNTFSGEQFF
TGTGCCTGGAGTCGACCTAATACTTTTTCGGGTGAGCAGTTCTTC
>TRBJ2-7|TRBV6-5|NA|NA
CASSYRTGRYEQYF
TGTGCCAGCAGTTACAGAACAGGTCGGTACGAGCAGTACTTC